These T cell receptor beta chains were read from a single sample in a study of Tregs in tolerant kidney transplant recipients. This table comes from immunoSEQ multiplex PCR, and its TCRdb copy is limited to in-frame clones, with some not included. The sample holds about 61,000 clones; approximately 83% are singletons and the top ten take 2.1%. The specimen comprised Tregs from blood, sampled before the transplant. These receptors all come from a human donor who received a combined kidney and bone marrow transplant. The CDR3 runs from the conserved cysteine through the conserved F or W. The D gene is left open where the match is weak. Clone size is not always given. Where it is, it says once, few, many or a class for expanded clones.

>TRBV30|NA|TRBJ1-1|NA
TGTGCCTGGAGTTCGGGCCGCAGGACTGAAGCTTTCTTT
CAWSSGRRTEAFF
>TRBV5-1|few|TRBJ1-1|NA
TGCGCCAGCAGCTTCGTGGGTGGGTTGAACACTGAAGCTTTCTTT
CASSFVGGLNTEAFF
>TRBV19|NA|TRBJ2-3|TRBD2
TGTGCCAGTAGTATATATCCCTCGACTAGCGGGGGGGCCTATACGCAGTATTTT
CASSIYPSTSGGAYTQYF
>TRBV19|NA|TRBJ1-5|NA
TGTGCCAGTAGTATTGAGTCGACGGGTAGCAATCAGCCCCAGCATTTT
CASSIESTGSNQPQHF
>TRBV6-4|few|TRBJ1-2|TRBD1
TGTGCCAGCAGTGGGGGACAGGAAGTTTGGGGCTACACCTTC
CASSGGQEVWGYTF
>TRBV2|once|TRBJ2-1|TRBD1
TGTGCCAGCCAGACAGGGTTAGGCAATGAGCAGTTCTTC
CASQTGLGNEQFF
>TRBV6-5|NA|TRBJ2-4|NA
TGTGCCAGCAGCCGGACGGGACTCCGGGGGTCCATTCAGTACTTC
CASSRTGLRGSIQYF
>TRBV11-2|NA|TRBJ1-5|NA
TGTGCCAGCAGCCTCCAAGGGGCAGTCTATAGCAATCAGCCCCAGCATTTT
CASSLQGAVYSNQPQHF
>TRBV10-3|NA|TRBJ1-1|NA
TGTGCCATTTCTCGAGGGTCCATGAACACTGAAGCTTTCTTT
CAISRGSMNTEAFF
>TRBV21-1|NA|TRBJ2-7|NA
TGTGCCAGCAGCTCCAAATACAGGGACAGCGACTTGGGGGAGCAGTACTTC
CASSSKYRDSDLGEQYF
>TRBV4-2|NA|TRBJ2-3|TRBD2
TGTGCCAGCAGCCAAGTCGGTGCGGGGGGGCTTGTGTTGGCAGATACGCAGTATTTT
CASSQVGAGGLVLADTQYF
>TRBV7-2|once|TRBJ2-7|TRBD1
TGTGCCAGCAGTCCTAGACAGGGCTACGAGCAGTACTTC
CASSPRQGYEQYF
>TRBV11-2|NA|TRBJ2-1|NA
TGTGCCAGCAGCTTAAATACAATCGCGAGGAGCTCCTACAATGAGCAGTTCTTC
CASSLNTIARSSYNEQFF
>TRBV5-1|NA|TRBJ2-3|NA
TGCGCCAGCAGCTTGGGAGTACAGTTAGGGCGCACAGATACGCAGTATTTT
CASSLGVQLGRTDTQYF
>TRBV7-9|NA|TRBJ1-3|NA
TGTGCCAGCAGCCTCGGGGGTAACTCTGGAAACACCATATATTTT
CASSLGGNSGNTIYF
>TRBV11-3|once|TRBJ2-1|NA
TGTGCCAGCAGCCACTCGGCCCGCACAGGGAGCAATGAGCAGTTCTTC
CASSHSARTGSNEQFF
>TRBV11-2|NA|TRBJ1-5|TRBD1
TGTGCCAGCAGCCTCGGACAGGGCAATCAGCCCCAGCATTTT
CASSLGQGNQPQHF
>TRBV6-5|NA|TRBJ2-7|NA
TGTGCCAGCAGCCGGCCCAGCAGCTCCTACGAGCAGTACTTC
CASSRPSSSYEQYF
>TRBV6-5|NA|TRBJ1-1|NA
TGTGCCAGCAGTCCCCCGGGGACGGGCACTGAAGCTTTCTTT
CASSPPGTGTEAFF
>TRBV28|NA|TRBJ2-1|TRBD2
TGTGCCAGCAGTTTAGGGGGTTCGTGGCTAGCGGGAGGACGCTCCTACAATGAGCAGTTCTTC
CASSLGGSWLAGGRSYNEQFF
>TRBV6-5|NA|TRBJ1-1|NA
TGTGCCAGCACCATTGGGGGGGTTAACACTGAAGCTTTCTTT
CASTIGGVNTEAFF
>TRBV6-1|NA|TRBJ1-6|NA
TGTGCCAGCAGTGAGAGCTCCTATAATTCACCCCTCCACTTT
CASSESSYNSPLHF
>TRBV5-1|NA|TRBJ1-2|TRBD1
TGCGCCAGCAGACCGACAGGGAGAGGGGACTATGGCTACACCTTC
CASRPTGRGDYGYTF
>TRBV7-2|once|TRBJ2-3|TRBD2
TGTGCCAGCAGCCGCCGATTAGCGGGGGAAACGGGAGAAACGCAGTATTTT
CASSRRLAGETGETQYF
>TRBV5-4|NA|TRBJ1-3|NA
TGTGCCAGCAGCCTGCAGAGGACATCTGGAAACACCATATATTTT
CASSLQRTSGNTIYF
>TRBV7-2|NA|TRBJ2-7|TRBD2
TGTGCCAGCAGCCCCCCCAGCGGGAAGGGATTTGAGCAGTACTTC
CASSPPSGKGFEQYF
>TRBV10-3|NA|TRBJ1-6|NA
TGTGCCATCAGTGAGAGGGCGGGGCAGGGGAATTCACCCCTCCACTTT
CAISERAGQGNSPLHF
>TRBV2|NA|TRBJ2-2|TRBD2
TGTGCCGTTCAAGGCCAGCGGGAAGACACCGGGGAGCTGTTTTTT
CAVQGQREDTGELFF
>TRBV5-1|NA|TRBJ2-3|TRBD2
TGCGCCAGCAGCGGACTAGCGGGGGTGTCTGGAGATACGCAGTATTTT
CASSGLAGVSGDTQYF
>TRBV7-2|NA|TRBJ2-5|NA
TGTGCCAGCAGCTTAGGTCTGGGGTCAGGAGAGACCCAGTACTTC
CASSLGLGSGETQYF
>TRBV7-9|NA|TRBJ2-7|TRBD2
TGTGCCAGCAGCCCGGGGGGCTACGAGCAGTACTTC
CASSPGGYEQYF
>TRBV30|few|TRBJ2-3|TRBD2
TGTGCCTGGAGTGGCCGAGCGGGATCCACAGATACGCAGTATTTT
CAWSGRAGSTDTQYF
>TRBV9|NA|TRBJ2-5|NA
TGTGCCAGCAGCGTATTCGGAGAGACCCAGTACTTC
CASSVFGETQYF
>TRBV27|NA|TRBJ2-5|NA
TGTGCCAGCAAGATACAGGTTTACCAAGAGACCCAGTACTTC
CASKIQVYQETQYF
>TRBV12-5|few|TRBJ1-2|NA
TGTGCTAGTGGTTCGATCGTTCTGGGGGGCTATGGCTACACCTTC
CASGSIVLGGYGYTF
>TRBV25-1|NA|TRBJ1-2|NA
TGTGCCAGCAGTCCCCCCGGTCACTATGGCTACACCTTC
CASSPPGHYGYTF
>TRBV19|NA|TRBJ1-1|NA
TGTGCCAGTAGCCCGGGACGGCTGAACACTGAAGCTTTCTTT
CASSPGRLNTEAFF
>TRBV6-5|NA|TRBJ1-2|TRBD1
TGTGCCAGCCGCAAGGAACAGGGGGCGGGTGGCTACACCTTC
CASRKEQGAGGYTF
>TRBV5-4|NA|TRBJ2-4|TRBD1
TGTGCCAGCAGCCGGACAGGGTATAGTGATCGGGCCAAAAACATTCAGTACTTC
CASSRTGYSDRAKNIQYF
>TRBV19|few|TRBJ1-1|TRBD1
TGTGCCAGTAGTATGGGACAGGTGATGAACACTGAAGCTTTCTTT
CASSMGQVMNTEAFF
>TRBV5-1|NA|TRBJ2-1|TRBD2
TGCGCCAGCAGCTTGGCCGGGACTAGAAGGGGCAATGAGCAGTTCTTC
CASSLAGTRRGNEQFF
>TRBV6-1|NA|TRBJ2-5|TRBD1
TGTGCCAGCAGTGAAATTAGGACAGGGGGAGAGACCCAGTACTTC
CASSEIRTGGETQYF
>TRBV6-5|NA|TRBJ2-4|NA
TGTGCCAGCAGTCGATCCGGGGTGAACATTCAGTACTTC
CASSRSGVNIQYF
>TRBV6-6|NA|TRBJ2-7|NA
TGTGCCAGCAGTTACAGTAGTTACGAGCAGTACTTC
CASSYSSYEQYF
>TRBV6-1|NA|TRBJ1-5|TRBD1
TGTGCCAGCACTATTACAGGGGGAAATCAGCCCCAGCATTTT
CASTITGGNQPQHF
>TRBV2|NA|TRBJ1-1|NA
TGTGCCAGCAGGGCCCTCAATTGGGGGAAAGGGGCTTTCTTT
CASRALNWGKGAFF
>TRBV6-5|NA|TRBJ1-4|NA
TGTGCCAGCAGTCCCGCAACTAATGAAAAACTGTTTTTT
CASSPATNEKLFF
>TRBV6-1|NA|TRBJ1-4|NA
TGTGCCAGCGGGAGGGGAACTAATGAAAAACTGTTTTTT
CASGRGTNEKLFF
>TRBV10-3|few|TRBJ1-1|TRBD1
TGTGCCATCAGGCGCGAACAGGGGGCTGAAGCTTTCTTT
CAIRREQGAEAFF
>TRBV19|NA|TRBJ2-1|NA
TGTGCCAGTAGCCGCCAGGGGAGCTCCTACAATGAGCAGTTCTTC
CASSRQGSSYNEQFF